This is a list of T cell receptor beta chains from one sample in a study of blood T cell repertoires in COVID-19. TCRdb's copy holds only in-frame clones and misses some; the assay was immunoSEQ multiplex PCR. Counted here are around 97,000 clones, approximately 89% occurring once; the ten biggest clones make up 17%. The sequenced sample consisted of peripheral blood. These receptors were collected from a woman older than 75 in a cohort sampled during active COVID-19. CDR3s include the opening cysteine and the closing phenylalanine or tryptophan. D genes are given only for firm matches. The size entry is marked missing in some rows and otherwise reads once, few, many or a size class.

j_call	v_call	d_call	clone_size	cdr3_aa	cdr3_nt
TRBJ1-6	TRBV30	TRBD1	-	CAWSASRDRVNSPLHF	TGTGCCTGGAGTGCCTCAAGAGACAGGGTTAATTCACCCCTCCACTTT
TRBJ2-1	TRBV10-1	-	-	CASSESMVASNEQFF	TGCGCCAGCAGTGAGTCGATGGTAGCGTCCAATGAGCAGTTCTTC
TRBJ2-7	TRBV5-1	TRBD1	-	CASSLRDRDFEQYF	TGCGCCAGCAGCTTGCGTGACAGGGATTTCGAGCAGTACTTC
TRBJ2-7	TRBV25-1	TRBD1	once	CASSVGQYEQYF	TGTGCCAGCAGCGTGGGACAGTACGAGCAGTACTTC
TRBJ2-1	TRBV2	-	-	CASSAGRSSYNEQFF	TGTGCCAGCAGTGCCGGGAGAAGCTCCTACAATGAGCAGTTCTTC
TRBJ1-3	TRBV6-4	-	-	CASNTQGCSGNTIYF	TGTGCCAGCAATACACAGGGCTGCTCTGGAAACACCATATATTTT
TRBJ2-2	TRBV2	TRBD1	-	CASIERTGATGELFF	TGTGCCAGCATCGAACGGACAGGAGCCACCGGGGAGCTGTTTTTT
TRBJ2-2	TRBV5-1	TRBD1	-	CASSAQGASGELFF	TGCGCCAGCAGCGCACAGGGGGCTTCCGGGGAGCTGTTTTTT
TRBJ2-2	TRBV7-6	TRBD2	-	CASSSGLAVNTGELFF	TGTGCCAGCAGCTCCGGACTAGCGGTGAACACCGGGGAGCTGTTTTTT
TRBJ1-3	TRBV10-3	-	-	CASSQQWAISGNTIYF	TGTGCCAGCTCCCAGCAGTGGGCCATCTCTGGAAACACCATATATTTT
TRBJ2-1	TRBV10-3	TRBD2	-	CAISVELAGAPYNEQFF	TGTGCCATCAGTGTGGAACTAGCGGGGGCCCCCTACAATGAGCAGTTCTTC
TRBJ2-3	TRBV19	TRBD2	-	CASSRPTGGIDTQYF	TGTGCCAGTAGTAGGCCAACGGGAGGGATAGATACGCAGTATTTT
TRBJ2-5	TRBV5-4	TRBD1	-	CASSEQGAKTQYF	TGTGCCAGCAGCGAACAGGGGGCGAAGACCCAGTACTTC
TRBJ2-7	TRBV15	TRBD1	few	CATSRGQSHEQYF	TGTGCCACCAGCAGGGGACAGTCCCACGAGCAGTACTTC
TRBJ1-6	TRBV19	-	-	CASTYLGVAPLHF	TGTGCCAGTACTTACCTCGGGGTAGCGCCCCTCCACTTT
TRBJ2-1	TRBV12-5	TRBD2	once	CASGSSGGGNEQFF	TGTGCTAGTGGTTCTAGCGGGGGGGGCAATGAGCAGTTCTTC
TRBJ1-2	TRBV6-6	TRBD1	-	CASSYDRGEDYTF	TGTGCCAGCAGTTACGACAGGGGCGAGGACTACACCTTC
TRBJ1-2	TRBV3-1/TRBV3-2	TRBD1	-	CASVGPIGTAYNYGYTF	TGTGCCAGCGTAGGGCCCATAGGGACAGCATATAACTATGGCTACACCTTC
TRBJ2-1	TRBV24-1	TRBD1	-	CATSRTGGANNEQFF	TGTGCCACCAGTCGGACAGGGGGCGCGAACAATGAGCAGTTCTTC
TRBJ2-2	TRBV12-3/TRBV12-4	-	once	CASSLKRAGELFF	TGTGCCAGCAGCCTTAAGAGAGCCGGGGAGCTGTTTTTT
TRBJ1-1	TRBV5-1	TRBD1	-	CASSLGHPGQGVAFF	TGCGCCAGCAGCTTGGGCCACCCGGGACAGGGGGTAGCTTTCTTT
TRBJ2-3	TRBV7-2	TRBD2	-	CASNRNAGVGDTQYF	TGTGCCAGCAATAGAAACGCGGGGGTCGGAGATACGCAGTATTTT
TRBJ1-5	TRBV19	-	-	CASTVFPQGNQPQHF	TGTGCCAGTACCGTCTTCCCCCAGGGCAATCAGCCCCAGCATTTT
TRBJ1-3	TRBV10-3	-	-	CAISDGLPSGNTIYF	TGTGCCATCAGTGATGGGCTCCCCTCTGGAAACACCATATATTTT
TRBJ1-5	TRBV23-1	TRBD1	-	CASSLDRVGQPQHF	TGCGCCAGCAGTCTCGACAGGGTAGGTCAGCCCCAGCATTTT
TRBJ1-2	TRBV18	-	-	CASSQNRDKNYGYTF	TGTGCCAGCTCACAAAACAGGGATAAGAACTATGGCTACACCTTC
TRBJ2-1	TRBV6-5	TRBD1	-	CASKQGVGNEQFF	TGTGCCAGCAAGCAGGGGGTAGGGAATGAGCAGTTCTTC
TRBJ1-3	TRBV4-1	TRBD1	-	CASSQGDRGRTGNTIYF	TGCGCCAGCAGCCAAGGGGACAGGGGGCGAACTGGAAACACCATATATTTT